A single TCR beta chain is shown here with its context. Many counts were recorded for this clonotype. Its recognized antigen is unknown. Base qualities are not at hand, and no much larger clone is one base apart. Looking up the germline V gene yields CDR1 LGHNA and CDR2 YSLEER. From the cysteine through the phenylalanine, the CDR3 covers 13 amino acids. CDR3 DNA is the only sequence kept; it has 39 bases, read in frame from the first base. V is shortened by 8 bases, J by 3 bases, and the region joining them spans 13 bases. The data are from a study of Graves' ophthalmopathy and Graves' hyperthyroidism (dated by TCRdb to the late 2010s). Some background on the complete study: Hyperthyroidism was considered stable if no progression to ophthalmopathy occurred within 18 months of follow-up. The study used signatures of the TCR beta repertoire to tell Graves' ophthalmopathy apart from Graves' hyperthyroidism and to predict which patients would progress to ophthalmopathy. Following sampling, methimazole starting at 30 mg daily was administered to hyperthyroidism patients, and high-dose intravenous methylprednisolone was administered to ophthalmopathy patients. In total, 135 blood samples were TCR-sequenced: 40 to 45 ophthalmopathy, roughly 80 hyperthyroidism and about 17 hyperthyroidism-to-ophthalmopathy patients. In a handful of hyperthyroidism patients, the T-cell repertoire of thyroid tissue was compared with the T-cell repertoire of blood. For independent validation, a separate cohort was made up of 18 hyperthyroidism patients plus 17 patients who later progressed from hyperthyroidism to ophthalmopathy. To explore V-J signatures that separate ophthalmopathy from hyperthyroidism, a discovery set of about 100 patients was enrolled, consisting of under 50 with ophthalmopathy and 57 with stable hyperthyroidism. Paper-wide results and their limitations: In validation, the model predicted ophthalmopathy progression with about 70% sensitivity and approximately 75% specificity; some 13 predicted patients were CT-confirmed with GO in a median of about 6.2 months. Sample size was not predetermined statistically, and investigators were not blinded to group allocation. Most of the expanded thyroid clonotypes with a frequency above 0.001 were also detected in blood, and it was suggested that the thyroid immune response may be reflected by blood repertoires. In cross-validation, the 13-signature model distinguished ophthalmopathy from stable hyperthyroidism with approximately 90% sensitivity and almost 83% specificity, and in the test set the corresponding values were around 80% and 75%.

Hyperthyroidism patients were newly diagnosed, with disease duration under 2 months, and aged 18 to 65 years. Anyone with other autoimmune diseases, uncontrolled infections, pregnancy or lactation was excluded from the study. Diagnosis relied on clinical symptoms, serum thyroxine, TRAb, thyroid ultrasound and orbital computed tomography. Total RNA was extracted using Trizol reagent, and RNA quality was checked on an Agilent 2100 Bioanalyzer. For repertoire sequencing, TCR beta CDR3 regions were amplified from RNA transcripts. HTBI primers and the Qiagen OneStep RT-PCR kit were used in a first-round RT-PCR, which was followed by a second-round multiplex PCR, size selection and purification. Libraries were sequenced paired-end with 100 bp reads on an Illumina HiSeq2000. In the paper's pipeline: SOAPnuke was used to process the reads, removing any read that contained adapters or uncalled bases, had a mean Phred below 15, or lacked an exact match to the constant primer or identifier. COPE v1.2.5 was used to merge the high-quality paired reads. Each unique nucleotide sequence was treated as a clonotype, and MiTCR v1.1 was used to align the clonotypes to the IMGT TRB V, D and J references. Only V-J combinations with frequency above 0.0001 were analysed, covering approximately 99% of repertoires. A TCR clonal expansion and chaos score per V-J combination was defined as the ratio of F50 clonal expansion to chaos observed in the TCRdist matrix. Welch's t-statistics and random forest were used to reduce the features to some 13 V-J combinations, which were then used as input to a naive Bayes classifier. The similarity between thyroid and blood repertoires was quantified using the Morisita-Horn index. TCRdb took the public reads, trimmed them with fastp at Q25, ran MiXCR for clone calling and kept in-frame beta chains. Here each entry gathers all rows of one CDR3 protein and keeps the most common genes and DNA. The V and J calls, along with clone size, are taken from TCRdb and not from the paper's own processing. The sample yields about 1.1 million distinct CDR3 sequences; less than 45% were counted once. The top ten hold around 10% of the sample.

The clonotype comes from an adult man with Graves' hyperthyroidism. The chain couples TRBV4-3 to TRBJ1-1, with a weak D call of TRBD1 (6 bases match). The material sequenced was peripheral blood or thyroid tissue (not recorded which). The CDR3 protein sequence reads: CASGTDRYTEAFF. The DNA sequence is as follows: TGCGCCAGCGGGACCGACAGGTACACTGAAGCTTTCTTT.